Presented here are 9 T cell receptor beta chains from one specimen sequenced in a study of shared clonotypes between healthy human individuals. Generated by immunoSEQ multiplex PCR, the TCRdb table keeps only in-frame clones and is missing some. The sample has some 2,500,000 clones, over 85% seen once. Source material: naive CD4+ T cells from PBMCs. Subset given: CD45RA+ positively selected. The receptor set was obtained from a man between 18 and 29 years old in good health. Some clones in this sample may be carry-over from other donors' samples.

This sequence joins TRBV10-3 and TRBJ1-2; D is perhaps TRBD1 (5 bases). V lost 0 bases to trimming and J lost 8 bases, with 13 bases between them. This CDR3 comprises 14 residues. Germline V gene lookup returns CDR1 ENHRY and CDR2 SYGVKD. This chain's CDR3 is CAISESVGTRGYTF. The CDR3 region has the DNA TGTGCCATCAGTGAGTCTGTCGGGACCCGGGGCTACACCTTC.

This CDR3 is CASNRPRTGYRNEQFF. CDR3 coding DNA: TGTGCCAGCAATCGTCCCAGGACAGGGTATCGGAATGAGCAGTTCTTC. The rearrangement joins TRBV28 to TRBJ2-1; 8 bases are shared with TRBD1. CDR1 and CDR2 (germline): MDHEN, SYDVKM. CDR3 length: 16 residues. V dropped 7 bases and J dropped 7; count of bases not matched to a gene: 15. Combining the CDR3 with reference TRBV28 and TRBJ2-1 gives the whole variable domain DVKVTQSSRYLVKRTGEKVFLECVQDMDHENMFWYRQDPGLGLRLIYFSYDVKMKEKGDIPEGYSVSREKKERFSLILESASTNQTSMYLCASNRPRTGYRNEQFFGPGTRLTVL.

V and J are TRBV5-1 and TRBJ1-2; 7 nucleotides agree with TRBD1. The germline gives CDR1 SGHRS, CDR2 YFSETQ. The CDR3 runs 15 residues. The V and J ends lost 3 bases and 7 bases, in that order; junction bases with no gene match: 12. In DNA, the CDR3 is TGCGCCAGCAGCTCCCAGCAAGGGGGCGGGGTTGGCTACACCTTC. It encodes CASSSQQGGGVGYTF.

The CDR3 spells CASSFGQGYSNQPQHF. The CDR3 bases are TGTGCCAGCAGCTTCGGACAGGGGTATAGCAATCAGCCCCAGCATTTT. The rearrangement uses TRBV5-6 and TRBJ1-5; 9 bases match TRBD1. The germline V gene encodes CDR1 SGHDT and CDR2 YYEEEE. The ends lost 2 bases at V and 0 bases at J; junction bases unmatched: 3. This CDR3 is 16 amino acids long.

This chain links TRBV27 with TRBJ2-1; 14 nucleotides match TRBD2. The CDR3 has 16 residues. V shed 6 bases, J shed 7 bases, and the junction held 8 bases outside the gene matches. The V gene's germline CDR1 is MNHEY and CDR2 SMNVEV (reference sequence). The CDR3 bases are TGTGCCAGCAGCTCCCGACTAGCGGGAGGGTTAAATGAGCAGTTCTTC. This translates into CASSSRLAGGLNEQFF.

The chain links TRBV7-2 to TRBJ1-6; no definite D call. The CDR3 length is 13 residues. Trimming shortened V by 7 bases and J by 10 bases, and 14 bases separated the two germline ends. In germline, CDR1 is SGHTA, CDR2 FQGNSA. The CDR3 nucleotides are TGTGCCAGCACCCTCCGGTATCTCTCACCCCTCCACTTT. This translates into CASTLRYLSPLHF.

The rearrangement joins TRBV6-1 to TRBJ1-5, with D possibly matching TRBD1 (6 bases). The CDR3 totals 15 residues. Germline V CDR1 and CDR2: MNHNS, SASEGT. Trimming left V 6 bases short and J 0 bases short, with 12 bases between. DNA of the CDR3: TGTGCCAGCAGCCGACAGGAATATAGCAATCAGCCCCAGCATTTT. The encoded protein is CASSRQEYSNQPQHF.

The rearrangement links TRBV11-2 to TRBJ1-1; D is perhaps TRBD1 (6 bases). Germline loops: CDR1 SGHAT, CDR2 FQNNGV. This CDR3 is built from 15 residues. V was trimmed by 2 bases and J by 4 bases, leaving 14 bases between them. CDR3 DNA: TGTGCCAGCAGCTTACAGACAGGCCTACTCACTGAAGCTTTCTTT. This encodes CASSLQTGLLTEAFF.

This chain links TRBV7-9 with TRBJ1-4; TRBD1 might be the D (6 bases). This CDR3 has 16 residues. Trimming removed 8 bases at V and 0 bases at J, with 16 bases between. The germline V gene encodes CDR1 SEHNR and CDR2 FQNEAQ (reference sequence). CDR3 in amino acids: CASGGGRVATNEKLFF. CDR3 nucleotide sequence: TGTGCCAGCGGTGGGGGCAGAGTCGCAACTAATGAAAAACTGTTTTTT.